The present T cell receptor beta chain was sequenced within a study of T cell therapy after organ transplantation. Background on the study: Responders numbered eight and nonresponders two among approximately ten patients. Long-term post-therapy samples: blood collected 20 to 29 weeks after completing therapy. Whole-study results and caveats: Both transferred clonotypes and endogenous ones absent from products apparently reconstituted. In nonresponders, reduced coverage from low CD8+ yield may limit detected expansions.

Time point noted: 20-29 weeks after completion of therapy. The CDR3 spans 11 residues. Per the germline V gene, CDR1 is MNHNY and CDR2 is SVGAGI (reference sequence). Trimming removed 7 bases at V and 4 bases at J, with 7 bases between. To note about this clone: What it recognizes is unknown.

TCRdb keeps only in-frame clones here, not all; method: immunoSEQ multiplex PCR. The sample carries around 19,000 clones, roughly 84% recorded once. The chain links TRBV6-6 to TRBJ1-2; D is ambiguous. This material consisted of CD8+ T cells from blood, taken after autologous CMV-specific T cell therapy. The clonotype comes from a human patient who had received a solid organ transplant and had CMV disease. The T cells may partly be graft donor cells. The CDR3 DNA reads TGTGCCAGCATGGGAAGCTATGGCTACACCTTC. Amino acids: CASMGSYGYTF.